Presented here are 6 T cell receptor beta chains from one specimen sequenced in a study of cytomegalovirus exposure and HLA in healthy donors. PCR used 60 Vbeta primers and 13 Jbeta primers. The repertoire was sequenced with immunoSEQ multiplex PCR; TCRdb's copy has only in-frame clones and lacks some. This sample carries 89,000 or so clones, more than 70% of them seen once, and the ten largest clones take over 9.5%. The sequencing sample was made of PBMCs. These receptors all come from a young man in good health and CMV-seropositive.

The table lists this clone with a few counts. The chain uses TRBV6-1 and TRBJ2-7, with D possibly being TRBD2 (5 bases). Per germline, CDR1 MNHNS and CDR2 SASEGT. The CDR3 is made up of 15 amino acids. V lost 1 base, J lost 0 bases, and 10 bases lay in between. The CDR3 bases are TGTGCCAGCAGTGAAGTTGCTGGGAGCTCCTACGAGCAGTACTTC. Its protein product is CASSEVAGSSYEQYF.

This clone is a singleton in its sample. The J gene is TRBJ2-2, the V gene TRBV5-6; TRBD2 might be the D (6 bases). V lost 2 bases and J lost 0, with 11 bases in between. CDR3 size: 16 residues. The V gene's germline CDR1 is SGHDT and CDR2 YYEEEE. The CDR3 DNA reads TGTGCCAGCAGCTTTACCGCGGGGACGAACACCGGGGAGCTGTTTTTT. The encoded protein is CASSFTAGTNTGELFF.

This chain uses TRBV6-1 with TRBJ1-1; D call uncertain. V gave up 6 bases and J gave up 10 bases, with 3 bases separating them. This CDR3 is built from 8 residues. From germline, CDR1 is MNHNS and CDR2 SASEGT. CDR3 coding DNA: TGTGCCAGCAGCTTAGCTTTCTTT. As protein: CASSLAFF.

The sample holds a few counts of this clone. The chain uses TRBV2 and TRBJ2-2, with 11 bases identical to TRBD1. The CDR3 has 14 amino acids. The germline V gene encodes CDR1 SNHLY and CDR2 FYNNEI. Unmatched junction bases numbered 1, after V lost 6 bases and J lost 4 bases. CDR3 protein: CASRGTGGTGELFF. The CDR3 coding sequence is TGTGCCAGCAGGGGGACAGGGGGCACCGGGGAGCTGTTTTTT.

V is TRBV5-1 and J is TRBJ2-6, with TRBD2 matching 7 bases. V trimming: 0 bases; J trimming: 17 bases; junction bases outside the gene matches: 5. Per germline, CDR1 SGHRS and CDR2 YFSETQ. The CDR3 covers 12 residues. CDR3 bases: TGCGCCAGCAGCTTGGAGTGGGGGGGAGTGACTTTC. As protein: CASSLEWGGVTF.

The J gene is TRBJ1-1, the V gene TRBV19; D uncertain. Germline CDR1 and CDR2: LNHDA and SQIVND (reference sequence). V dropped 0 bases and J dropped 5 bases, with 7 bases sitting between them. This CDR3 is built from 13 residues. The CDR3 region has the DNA TGTGCCAGTAGTATAGATGGAGGGACTGAAGCTTTCTTT. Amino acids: CASSIDGGTEAFF.